The 5 T cell receptor beta chains reported below all come from one sample, sequenced in a study of cytomegalovirus exposure and HLA in healthy donors. Amplification used 60 Vbeta primers and 13 Jbeta primers. Measured with immunoSEQ multiplex PCR; TCRdb has only the in-frame clones, and not every one. The top ten clones hold less than 4% of a sample with 30,000 to 35,000 clones, around 80% of them seen once. Material for sequencing was PBMCs. The source is a woman between 18 and 29 years old in good health and CMV-seronegative.

This rearrangement joins TRBV4-1 to TRBJ2-4; tentatively, D is TRBD1 (6 bases). Per the germline V gene, CDR1 is MGHRA and CDR2 is YSYEKL. The CDR3 contains 18 residues. Trimming took off 1 base at V and 0 bases at J, with 16 bases between the two ends. The CDR3 protein is CASSQGKQGRVAKNIQYF. Written as DNA, the CDR3 is TGCGCCAGCAGCCAAGGCAAGCAGGGGCGGGTAGCCAAAAACATTCAGTACTTC.

This clone was observed a handful of times. The V and J genes are TRBV10-3 and TRBJ1-6; D remains unclear. CDR1 is ENHRY and CDR2 is SYGVKD in the germline V gene. Trimming shortened V by 3 bases and J by 5 bases, and 11 bases separated the two germline ends. The CDR3 sequence is 15 residues long. DNA for the CDR3: TGTGCCATCAGTGACGGGAGCGGAGATAATTCACCCCTCCACTTT. Its translation is CAISDGSGDNSPLHF.

V gene TRBV5-6 combines with J gene TRBJ1-1; no clear D gene. Germline loops: CDR1 SGHDT, CDR2 YYEEEE. V gave up 5 bases and J gave up 5 bases, with 19 bases separating them. This CDR3 has 15 amino acids. CDR3 in amino acids: CASRLLRELETEAFF. CDR3 bases: TGTGCCAGCAGGCTGTTACGGGAACTGGAGACTGAAGCTTTCTTT.

The chain links TRBV27 to TRBJ2-5; D may be TRBD2 (6 bases). V lost 4 bases to trimming and J lost 5 bases, with 17 bases between them. CDR1 and CDR2 (germline): MNHEY, SMNVEV (reference sequence). This CDR3 comprises 15 residues. Here the CDR3 DNA reads TGTGCCAGCAGTTGGGGACTCCCCGGGTCTGAGACCCAGTACTTC. This encodes CASSWGLPGSETQYF.

The rearrangement uses TRBV6-1 and TRBJ2-3; D may be TRBD2 (6 bases). Deletions cut 0 bases from V and 1 base from J, with 8 bases between. CDR3 length: 15 amino acids. In germline, CDR1 is MNHNS, CDR2 SASEGT. CDR3 coding DNA: TGTGCCAGCAGTGAAGCGGGCGGGGGCACAGATACGCAGTATTTT. Translation: CASSEAGGGTDTQYF.